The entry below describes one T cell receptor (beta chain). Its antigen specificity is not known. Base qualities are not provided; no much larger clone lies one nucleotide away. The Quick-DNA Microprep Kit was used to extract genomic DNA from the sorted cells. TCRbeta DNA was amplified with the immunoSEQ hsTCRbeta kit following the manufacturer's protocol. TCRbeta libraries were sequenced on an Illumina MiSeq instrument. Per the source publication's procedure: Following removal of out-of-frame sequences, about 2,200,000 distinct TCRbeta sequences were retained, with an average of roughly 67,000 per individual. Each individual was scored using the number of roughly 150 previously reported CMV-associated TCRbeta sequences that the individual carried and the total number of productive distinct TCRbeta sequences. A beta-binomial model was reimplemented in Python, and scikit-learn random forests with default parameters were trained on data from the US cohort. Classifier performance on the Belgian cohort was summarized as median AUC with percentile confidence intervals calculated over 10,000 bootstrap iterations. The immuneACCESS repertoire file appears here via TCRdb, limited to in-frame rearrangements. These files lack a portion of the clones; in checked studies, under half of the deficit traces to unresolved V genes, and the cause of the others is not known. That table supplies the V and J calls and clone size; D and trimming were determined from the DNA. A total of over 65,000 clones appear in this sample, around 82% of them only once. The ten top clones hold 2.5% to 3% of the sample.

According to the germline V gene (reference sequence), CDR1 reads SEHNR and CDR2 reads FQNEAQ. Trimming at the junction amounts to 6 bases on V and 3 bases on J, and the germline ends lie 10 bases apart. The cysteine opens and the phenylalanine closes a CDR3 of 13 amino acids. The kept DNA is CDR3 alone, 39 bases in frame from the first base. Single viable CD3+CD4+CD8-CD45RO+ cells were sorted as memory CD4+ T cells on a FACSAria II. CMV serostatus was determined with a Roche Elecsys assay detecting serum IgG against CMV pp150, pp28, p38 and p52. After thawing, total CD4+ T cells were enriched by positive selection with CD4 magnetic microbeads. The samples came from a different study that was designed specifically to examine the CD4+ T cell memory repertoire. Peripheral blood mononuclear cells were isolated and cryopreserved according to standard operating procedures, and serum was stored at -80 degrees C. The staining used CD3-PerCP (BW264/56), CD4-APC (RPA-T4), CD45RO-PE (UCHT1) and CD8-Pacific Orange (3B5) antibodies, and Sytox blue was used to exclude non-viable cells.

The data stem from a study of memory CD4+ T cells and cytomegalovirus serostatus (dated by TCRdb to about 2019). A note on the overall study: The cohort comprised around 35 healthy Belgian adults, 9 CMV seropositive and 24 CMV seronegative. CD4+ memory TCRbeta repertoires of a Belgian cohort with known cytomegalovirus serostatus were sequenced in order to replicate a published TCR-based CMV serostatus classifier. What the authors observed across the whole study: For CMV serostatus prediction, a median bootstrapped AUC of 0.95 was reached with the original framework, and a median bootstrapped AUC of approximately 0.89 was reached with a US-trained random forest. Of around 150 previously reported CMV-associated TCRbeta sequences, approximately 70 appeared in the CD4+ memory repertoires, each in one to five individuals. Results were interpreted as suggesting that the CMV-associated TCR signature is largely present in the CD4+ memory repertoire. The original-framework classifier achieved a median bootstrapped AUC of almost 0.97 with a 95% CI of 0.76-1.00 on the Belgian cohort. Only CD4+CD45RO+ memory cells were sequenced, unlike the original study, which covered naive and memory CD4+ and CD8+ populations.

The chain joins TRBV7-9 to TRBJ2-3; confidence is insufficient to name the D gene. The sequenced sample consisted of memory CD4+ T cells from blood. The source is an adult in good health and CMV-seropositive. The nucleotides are TGTGCCAGCAGGTCGCCCGGGACAGATACGCAGTATTTT. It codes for CASRSPGTDTQYF.